A single sample is the source of the 9 T cell receptor beta chains below, sequenced in a study of blood T cell repertoires in COVID-19. The method was immunoSEQ multiplex PCR; TCRdb's version includes in-frame clones alone and lacks a portion of them. The table lists around 500,000 clones, about nine tenths of them singletons. Input material: PBMCs or T cells enriched from blood (not recorded which). The origin of the receptors is an older woman who had recovered from COVID-19.

The CDR3 DNA is TGTGCCACCAGTGACCCAGGACAGGGGCTTCAGCCCCAGCATTTT. This translates into CATSDPGQGLQPQHF. The J gene is TRBJ1-5, the V gene TRBV24-1; 9 bases line up with TRBD1. This CDR3 contains 15 residues. V was clipped by 4 bases and J by 6 bases; unmatched bases: 6. Germline values: CDR1 KGHDR, CDR2 SFDVKD.

This clone turned up a few times. The rearrangement links TRBV27 to TRBJ1-1, with 7 bases lining up with TRBD1. J was trimmed by 1 base and V by 3 bases; bases with no gene match: 5. CDR1 MNHEY and CDR2 SMNVEV come from the germline V gene (reference sequence). The CDR3 has 15 residues. CDR3 loop: CASSFGSGGNTEAFF. In DNA, the CDR3 is TGTGCCAGCAGTTTCGGCTCAGGGGGGAACACTGAAGCTTTCTTT.

The chain uses TRBV24-1 and TRBJ1-4; 11 bases match TRBD1. The CDR3 extends over 16 amino acids. CDR1 and CDR2 from the germline V gene are KGHDR and SFDVKD. V was pared by 6 bases and J by 4 bases, with 6 bases of the junction left unmatched. The CDR3 sequence is CATSTGTGGLNEKLFF. CDR3 nucleotides: TGTGCCACCAGTACCGGGACAGGGGGTCTTAATGAAAAACTGTTTTTT.

The chain joins TRBV5-5 to TRBJ2-5, with D perhaps matching TRBD1 (5 bases). In germline, CDR1 is SGHKS, CDR2 YYEKEE (reference sequence). Trimming pared 3 bases from V and 5 bases from J, leaving 17 bases between. The CDR3 is made up of 15 amino acids. This chain's CDR3 is CASSSEDRSGETQYF. The CDR3 bases are TGTGCCAGCAGCTCCGAAGACAGATCGGGCGAGACCCAGTACTTC.

The CDR3 spells CASSLRDRDLHTDTQYF. CDR3 nucleotides: TGTGCCAGCAGCTTGAGGGACAGGGACTTACACACAGATACGCAGTATTTT. The V call is TRBV5-6, the J call TRBJ2-3; 9 bases agree with TRBD1. The CDR3 is 17 amino acids. Germline assignment: CDR1 SGHDT and CDR2 YYEEEE. V shed 1 base and J 2 bases; nucleotides not matched to a gene: 8.

The V call is TRBV5-1, the J call TRBJ2-1; 8 bases match TRBD2. Germline CDR1 reads SGHRS; CDR2 reads YFSETQ. This CDR3 has 15 residues. V shed 0 bases and J 7 bases; nucleotides not matched to a gene: 6. CDR3 coding DNA: TGCGCCAGCAGCTTGGGTAGCGGGGCGGGGAATGAGCAGTTCTTC. Translating gives CASSLGSGAGNEQFF.

The chain couples TRBV5-5 to TRBJ2-5; unclear D gene. CDR1 SGHKS and CDR2 YYEKEE come from the germline V gene (reference sequence). The CDR3 is made up of 14 amino acids. Trimming cost V 2 bases and J 1 base, with 9 bases left between them. CDR3 amino acids: CASSLQPTQETQYF. CDR3 sequence (DNA): TGTGCCAGCAGCTTACAGCCCACCCAAGAGACCCAGTACTTC.

CDR3 in amino acids: CASSERGNTGELFF. In nucleotides, the CDR3 is TGTGCCAGCAGTGAAAGGGGAAACACCGGGGAGCTGTTTTTT. The rearrangement uses TRBV2 and TRBJ2-2; D may be TRBD1 (5 bases). The germline V and J ends were trimmed by 2 bases and 2 bases, with 6 bases remaining between them. Germline CDR1 and CDR2: SNHLY and FYNNEI. There are 14 residues in the CDR3. Full variable domain (rest looked up from reference TRBV2 and TRBJ2-2): EPEVTQTPSHQVTQMGQEVILRCVPISNHLYFYWYRQILGQKVEFLVSFYNNEISEKSEIFDDQFSVERPDGSNFTLKIRSTKLEDSAMYFCASSERGNTGELFFGEGSRLTVL.

The chain carries TRBV14 and TRBJ1-1; 10 bases align to TRBD1. V was pared by 0 bases and J by 0 bases, with 16 bases of the junction left unmatched. Germline V gives CDR1 SGHDN, CDR2 FVKESK. This CDR3 spans 21 amino acids. The CDR3 DNA follows: TGTGCCAGCAGCCAAGAAACGTCGGACAGGGGGATAAGGGAGGTGAACACTGAAGCTTTCTTT. Amino acids: CASSQETSDRGIREVNTEAFF. Supplemented by reference TRBV14 and TRBJ1-1, the full variable domain reads EAGVTQFPSHSVIEKGQTVTLRCDPISGHDNLYWYRRVMGKEIKFLLHFVKESKQDESGMPNNRFLAERTGGTYSTLKVQPAELEDSGVYFCASSQETSDRGIREVNTEAFFGQGTRLTVV.